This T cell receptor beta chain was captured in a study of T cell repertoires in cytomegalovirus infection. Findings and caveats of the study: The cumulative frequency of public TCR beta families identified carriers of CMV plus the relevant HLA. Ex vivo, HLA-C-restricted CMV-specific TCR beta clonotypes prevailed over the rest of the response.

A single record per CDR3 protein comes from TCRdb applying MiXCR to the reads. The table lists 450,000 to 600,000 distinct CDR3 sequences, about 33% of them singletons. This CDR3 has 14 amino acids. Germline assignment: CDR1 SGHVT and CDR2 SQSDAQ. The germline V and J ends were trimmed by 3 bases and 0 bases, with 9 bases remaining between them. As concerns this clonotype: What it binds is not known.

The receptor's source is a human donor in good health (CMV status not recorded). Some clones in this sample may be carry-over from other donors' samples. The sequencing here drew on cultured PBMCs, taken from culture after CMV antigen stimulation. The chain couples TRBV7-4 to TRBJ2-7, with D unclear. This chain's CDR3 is CASSLAESSYEQYF. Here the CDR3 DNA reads TGTGCCAGCAGCTTGGCGGAGAGCTCCTACGAGCAGTACTTC. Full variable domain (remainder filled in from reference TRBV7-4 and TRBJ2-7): GAGVSQSPRYKVAKRGRDVALRCDSISGHVTLYWYRQTLGQGSEVLTYSQSDAQRDKSGRPSGRFSAERPERSVSTLKIQRTEQGDSAVYLCASSLAESSYEQYFGPGTRLTVT.